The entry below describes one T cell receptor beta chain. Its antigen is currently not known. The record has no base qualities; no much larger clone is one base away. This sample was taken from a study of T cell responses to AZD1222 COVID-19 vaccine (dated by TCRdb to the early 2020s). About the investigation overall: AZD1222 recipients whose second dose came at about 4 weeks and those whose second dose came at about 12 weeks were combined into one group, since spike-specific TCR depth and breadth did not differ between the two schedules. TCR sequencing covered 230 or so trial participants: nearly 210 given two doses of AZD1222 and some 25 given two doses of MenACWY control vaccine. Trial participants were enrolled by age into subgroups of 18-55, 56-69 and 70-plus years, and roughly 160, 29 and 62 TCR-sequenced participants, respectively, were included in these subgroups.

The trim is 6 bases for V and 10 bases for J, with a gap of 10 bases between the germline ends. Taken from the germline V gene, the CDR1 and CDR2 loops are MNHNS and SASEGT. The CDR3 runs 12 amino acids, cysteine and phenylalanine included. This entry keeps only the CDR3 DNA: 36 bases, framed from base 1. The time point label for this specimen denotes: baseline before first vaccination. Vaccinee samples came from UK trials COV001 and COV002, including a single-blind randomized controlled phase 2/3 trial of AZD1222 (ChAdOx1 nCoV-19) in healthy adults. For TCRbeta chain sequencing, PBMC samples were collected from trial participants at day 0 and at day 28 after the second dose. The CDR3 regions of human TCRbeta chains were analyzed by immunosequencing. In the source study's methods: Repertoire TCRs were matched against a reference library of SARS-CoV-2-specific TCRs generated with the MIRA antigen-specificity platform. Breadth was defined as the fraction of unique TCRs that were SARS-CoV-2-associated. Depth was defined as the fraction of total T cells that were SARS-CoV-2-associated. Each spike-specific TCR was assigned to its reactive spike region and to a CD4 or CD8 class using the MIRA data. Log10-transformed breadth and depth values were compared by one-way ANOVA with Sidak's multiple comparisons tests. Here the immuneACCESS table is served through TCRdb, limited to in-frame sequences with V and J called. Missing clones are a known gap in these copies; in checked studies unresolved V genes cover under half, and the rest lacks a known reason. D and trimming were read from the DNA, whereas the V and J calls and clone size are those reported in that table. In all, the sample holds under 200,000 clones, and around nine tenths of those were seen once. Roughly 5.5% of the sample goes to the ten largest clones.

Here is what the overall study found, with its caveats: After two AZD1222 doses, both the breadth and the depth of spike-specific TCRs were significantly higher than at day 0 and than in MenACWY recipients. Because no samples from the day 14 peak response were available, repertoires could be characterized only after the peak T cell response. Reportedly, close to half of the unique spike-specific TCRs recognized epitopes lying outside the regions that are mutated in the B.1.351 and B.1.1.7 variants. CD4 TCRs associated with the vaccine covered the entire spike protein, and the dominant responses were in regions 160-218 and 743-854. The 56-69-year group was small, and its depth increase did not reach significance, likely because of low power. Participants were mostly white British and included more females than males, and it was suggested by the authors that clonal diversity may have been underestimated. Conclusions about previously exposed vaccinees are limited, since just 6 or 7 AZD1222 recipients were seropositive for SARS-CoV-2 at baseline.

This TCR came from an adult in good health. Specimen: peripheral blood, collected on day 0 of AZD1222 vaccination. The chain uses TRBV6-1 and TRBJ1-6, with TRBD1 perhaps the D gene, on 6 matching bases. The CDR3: CASRAGASPLHF. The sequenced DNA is TGTGCCAGCAGGGCAGGGGCCTCACCCCTCCACTTT.